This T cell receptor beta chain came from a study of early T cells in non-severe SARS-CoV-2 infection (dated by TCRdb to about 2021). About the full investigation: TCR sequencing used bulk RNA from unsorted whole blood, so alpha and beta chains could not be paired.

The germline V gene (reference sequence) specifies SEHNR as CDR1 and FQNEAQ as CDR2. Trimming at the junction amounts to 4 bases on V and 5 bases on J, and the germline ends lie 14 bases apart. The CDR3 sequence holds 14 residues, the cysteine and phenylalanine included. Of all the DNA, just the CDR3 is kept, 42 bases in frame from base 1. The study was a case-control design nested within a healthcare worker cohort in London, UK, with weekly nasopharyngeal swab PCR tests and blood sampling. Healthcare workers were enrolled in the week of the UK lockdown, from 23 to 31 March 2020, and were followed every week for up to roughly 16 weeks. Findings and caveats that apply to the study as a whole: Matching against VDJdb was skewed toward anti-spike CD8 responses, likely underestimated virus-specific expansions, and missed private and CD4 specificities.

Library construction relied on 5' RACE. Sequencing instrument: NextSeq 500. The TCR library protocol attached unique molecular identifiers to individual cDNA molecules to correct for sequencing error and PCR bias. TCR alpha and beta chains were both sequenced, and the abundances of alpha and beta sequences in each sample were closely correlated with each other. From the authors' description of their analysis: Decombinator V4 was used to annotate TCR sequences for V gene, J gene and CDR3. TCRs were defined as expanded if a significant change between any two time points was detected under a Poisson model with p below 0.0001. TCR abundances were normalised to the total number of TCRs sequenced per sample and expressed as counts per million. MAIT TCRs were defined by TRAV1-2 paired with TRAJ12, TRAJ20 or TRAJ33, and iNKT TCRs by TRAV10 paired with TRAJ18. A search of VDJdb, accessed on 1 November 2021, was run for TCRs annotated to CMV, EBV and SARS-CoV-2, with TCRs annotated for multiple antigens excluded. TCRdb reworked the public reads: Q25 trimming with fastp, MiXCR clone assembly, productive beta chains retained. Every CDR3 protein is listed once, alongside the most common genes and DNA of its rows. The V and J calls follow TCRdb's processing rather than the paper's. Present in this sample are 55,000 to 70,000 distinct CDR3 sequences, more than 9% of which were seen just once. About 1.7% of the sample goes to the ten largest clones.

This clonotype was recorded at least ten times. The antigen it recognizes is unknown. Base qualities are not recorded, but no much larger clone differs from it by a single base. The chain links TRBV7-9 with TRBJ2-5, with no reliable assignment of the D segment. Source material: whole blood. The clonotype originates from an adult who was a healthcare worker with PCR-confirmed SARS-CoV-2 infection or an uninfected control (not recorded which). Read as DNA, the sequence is TGTGCCAGCAGCTCCACCCCGGCCCCGGAGACCCAGTACTTC. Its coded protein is CASSSTPAPETQYF.